The 21 T cell receptor beta chains listed next were all sequenced from one sample in a study of beta chain features in type 1 diabetes. The authors reverse transcribed all of the isolated RNA, so sequencing captured expressed TCRB transcripts. TCRdb keeps only in-frame clones here, not all; method: immunoSEQ multiplex PCR. The sample contains 200,000 to 250,000 clones, 25% to 30% of which appear only once. What was sequenced was central memory CD4+ T cells from blood. The source of these receptors is a young man in good health.

This clone was seen ten or more times. The CDR3, as DNA: TGTGCCACCAGCAGCTCACCTAGCTCCTACAATGAGCAGTTCTTC. Residues: CATSSSPSSYNEQFF. This chain uses TRBV15 with TRBJ2-1; D remains unclear. The V gene lost 3 bases and the J gene lost 0 bases, with 9 bases spanning the gap. Germline lookup yields CDR1 LNHNV and CDR2 YYDKDF (reference sequence). The CDR3 length is 15 residues.

The chain couples TRBV7-8 to TRBJ2-3; 11 bases map to TRBD2. Germline V gene sequence: CDR1 SGHVS, CDR2 FQNEAQ. This CDR3 is built from 16 residues. Unmatched junction bases numbered 2, after V lost 3 bases and J lost 0 bases. In nucleotides, the CDR3 is TGTGCCAGCAGCTTCACTAGCGGGAGTAGCACAGATACGCAGTATTTT. This encodes CASSFTSGSSTDTQYF.

The V and J genes are TRBV10-2 and TRBJ2-7; D possibly corresponds to TRBD2 (6 bases). V was cut by 2 bases and J by 3 bases, with 17 bases left in between. This CDR3 contains 16 residues. The V gene's germline CDR1 is WSHSY and CDR2 SAAADI. The CDR3 spells CASSEPTIREIYEQYF. CDR3 nucleotides: TGCGCCAGCAGTGAGCCCACGATTCGGGAGATCTACGAGCAGTACTTC.

The chain carries TRBV10-3 and TRBJ2-4; D could derive from TRBD1 or TRBD2 (6 bases each). The CDR3 has 14 amino acids. Germline loops: CDR1 ENHRY, CDR2 SYGVKD. Trimming removed 11 bases at V and 3 bases at J, with 17 bases between. The CDR3 is CASRMGGGKNIQYF. The DNA of the CDR3 is TGTGCCTCGAGAATGGGGGGCGGCAAAAACATTCAGTACTTC.

J is TRBJ1-4 and V is TRBV11-2; tentative D call: TRBD1 (6 bases). V shed 1 base and J shed 4 bases, with 10 bases lying between them. The CDR3 length is 15 residues. Per the germline V gene, CDR1 is SGHAT and CDR2 is FQNNGV. The CDR3 sequence is CASSLAPRGNEKLFF. The CDR3 DNA follows: TGTGCCAGCAGCTTAGCCCCCAGGGGTAATGAAAAACTGTTTTTT.

The genes are TRBV29-1 and TRBJ2-7; no clear D gene. Germline values: CDR1 SQVTM, CDR2 ANQGSEA. The CDR3 sequence is 11 residues long. Trimming pared 3 bases from V and 7 bases from J, leaving 10 bases between. The CDR3 nucleotides read TGCAGCGTTGACCAGGCGGAGGAGCAGTACTTC. It translates to CSVDQAEEQYF.

This chain uses TRBV2 with TRBJ2-2; D gene unclear. Germline V CDR1 and CDR2: SNHLY, FYNNEI. Trimming removed 6 bases at V and 1 base at J, with 3 bases between. This CDR3 spans 12 amino acids. The CDR3 sequence is CASRGNTGELFF. CDR3 bases: TGTGCCAGCAGAGGGAACACCGGGGAGCTGTTTTTT.

The chain uses TRBV18 and TRBJ2-3, with D uncertain. The germline CDR1 and CDR2 sequences are KGHSH and LQKENI. V lost 0 bases and J lost 5, with 3 bases in between. This CDR3 has 12 residues. The CDR3, as DNA: TGTGCCAGCTCACCACCGCTAGATACGCAGTATTTT. Translation: CASSPPLDTQYF.

This clone came up a few times. The chain is built from TRBV4-2 and TRBJ2-3, with 7 positions matching TRBD2. CDR3 length: 17 residues. V trimming: 0 bases; J trimming: 0 bases; junction bases outside the gene matches: 6. The germline CDR1 and CDR2 sequences are LGHNA and YNFKEQ. DNA for the CDR3: TGTGCCAGCAGCCAAGATCTTACTAGCGCGAGCACAGATACGCAGTATTTT. It is translated as CASSQDLTSASTDTQYF.

This clone was found a few times. The J gene is TRBJ2-7, the V gene TRBV18; 7 nucleotides line up with TRBD2. Looked up from germline, CDR1 is KGHSH and CDR2 is LQKENI. V shed 3 bases, J shed 3 bases, and the junction held 5 bases outside the gene matches. This CDR3 is 14 amino acids long. The CDR3 DNA follows: TGTGCCAGCTCACCTGAGCTAGCGGACTACGAGCAGTACTTC. It specifies CASSPELADYEQYF.

The chain recombines TRBV7-2 with TRBJ2-3; D unresolved. V gave up 7 bases and J gave up 0 bases, with 8 bases separating them. The CDR3 runs to 13 residues. Per the germline V gene, CDR1 is SGHTA and CDR2 is FQGNSA. The CDR3 DNA reads TGTGCCAGCAAGGGTCCGAGCACAGATACGCAGTATTTT. Translated: CASKGPSTDTQYF.

The V call is TRBV7-2, the J call TRBJ2-5, with D tentatively TRBD2 (5 bases). Germline CDR1 and CDR2: SGHTA and FQGNSA. V lost 0 bases to trimming and J lost 4 bases, with 12 bases between them. This CDR3 spans 15 amino acids. CDR3 region: CASSLARAGGETQYF. In DNA, the CDR3 is TGTGCCAGCAGCTTAGCGCGGGCGGGCGGAGAGACCCAGTACTTC.

This sequence joins TRBV5-1 and TRBJ2-1; 8 positions match TRBD2. The CDR3 runs 16 residues. The germline V gene encodes CDR1 SGHRS and CDR2 YFSETQ. Losses at the gene ends were 2 bases for V and 4 bases for J; bases not matched to a gene: 8. The CDR3 spells CASSLSGRPRYNEQFF. DNA of the CDR3: TGCGCCAGCAGCTTAAGCGGGAGACCCCGATACAATGAGCAGTTCTTC.

A single count supports this clone. The chain links TRBV5-6 to TRBJ2-4, with 8 bases aligning to TRBD1. Germline V gene sequence: CDR1 SGHDT, CDR2 YYEEEE. This CDR3 has 16 residues. J gave up 3 bases and V 4 bases, and 9 bases lay outside the gene matches. CDR3 sequence: CASSLRTGWGKNIQYF. For the CDR3, the DNA is TGTGCCAGCAGCCTGCGGACAGGGTGGGGCAAAAACATTCAGTACTTC. Full variable domain (outside the CDR3, taken from reference TRBV5-6 and TRBJ2-4): DAGVTQSPTHLIKTRGQQVTLRCSPKSGHDTVSWYQQALGQGPQFIFQYYEEEERQRGNFPDRFSGHQFPNYSSELNVNALLLGDSALYLCASSLRTGWGKNIQYFGAGTRLSVL.

The chain couples TRBV10-3 to TRBJ1-2; D remains unclear. The germline V gene encodes CDR1 ENHRY and CDR2 SYGVKD. Trimming stripped 7 bases from V and 3 bases from J, with 12 bases between. CDR3 size: 13 residues. The CDR3 protein is CAIMPSLDYGYTF. The DNA for the CDR3 is TGTGCCATCATGCCCAGCTTAGACTATGGCTACACCTTC.

The genes are TRBV10-3 and TRBJ2-7; unclear D gene. This CDR3 region has 11 residues. Germline lookup yields CDR1 ENHRY and CDR2 SYGVKD. The germline V and J ends were trimmed by 7 bases and 2 bases, with 6 bases remaining between them. The DNA of the CDR3 is TGTGCCATCACTGAAACCTACGAGCAGTACTTC. Translating it yields CAITETYEQYF.

The chain uses TRBV30 and TRBJ2-6; D may be TRBD2 (6 bases). The CDR3 length is 15 residues. Germline CDR1 is GTSNPN and CDR2 is SVGIG (reference sequence). The V and J ends lost 2 bases and 3 bases respectively, with 11 bases between them. The CDR3 region is CAWSPGGSGANVLTF. For the CDR3, the DNA is TGTGCCTGGAGTCCTGGGGGGAGTGGGGCCAACGTCCTGACTTTC. The full variable domain, rest sourced from reference TRBV30 and TRBJ2-6, is SQTIHQWPATLVQPVGSPLSLECTVEGTSNPNLYWYRQAAGRGLQLLFYSVGIGQISSEVPQNLSASRPQDRQFILSSKKLLLSDSGFYLCAWSPGGSGANVLTFGAGSRLTVL.

This clone came up a few times. The CDR3 DNA reads as TGTGCCTGGAGTTCTACAGGGTTAGGGAACACTGAAGCTTTCTTT. It codes for CAWSSTGLGNTEAFF. The chain links TRBV30 to TRBJ1-1; D may be TRBD1 (6 bases). Germline V gene data show CDR1 as GTSNPN and CDR2 as SVGIG (reference sequence). There are 15 residues in the CDR3. The V and J ends lost 2 bases and 1 base respectively, with 14 bases between them.

The V gene is TRBV7-6, the J gene TRBJ2-3; 11 bases are a match to TRBD2. The CDR3 totals 16 residues. V shed 3 bases and J 3 bases; nucleotides not matched to a gene: 5. Germline-derived CDR1 and CDR2 are SGHVS and FNYEAQ. This chain's CDR3 is CASSLTSGIGTDTQYF. The CDR3 DNA reads as TGTGCCAGCAGCTTGACTAGCGGGATAGGGACAGATACGCAGTATTTT.

The chain recombines TRBV2 with TRBJ2-2, with 8 bases matching TRBD2. CDR1 and CDR2 from the germline V gene are SNHLY and FYNNEI. This CDR3 region has 15 residues. V shed 6 bases and J 4 bases; nucleotides not matched to a gene: 7. CDR3 bases: TGTGCCAGCAGGAGTGGACTAGCCCCCACCGGGGAGCTGTTTTTT. Encoded protein: CASRSGLAPTGELFF.

This chain connects TRBV7-2 to TRBJ2-3; 7 nucleotides agree with TRBD2. The CDR3 is 14 residues long. V was clipped by 10 bases and J by 7 bases; unmatched bases: 14. The germline CDR1 and CDR2 sequences are SGHTA and FQGNSA. The CDR3 is CAILNPSGRHTQYF. The CDR3 coding sequence is TGTGCCATACTAAACCCTAGCGGTAGGCATACGCAGTATTTT. The entire variable domain, with the rest obtained from reference TRBV7-2 and TRBJ2-3, is as follows: GAGVSQSPSNKVTEKGKDVELRCDPISGHTALYWYRQSLGQGLEFLIYFQGNSAPDKSGLPSDRFSAERTGGSVSTLTIQRTQQEDSAVYLCAILNPSGRHTQYFGPGTRLTVL.